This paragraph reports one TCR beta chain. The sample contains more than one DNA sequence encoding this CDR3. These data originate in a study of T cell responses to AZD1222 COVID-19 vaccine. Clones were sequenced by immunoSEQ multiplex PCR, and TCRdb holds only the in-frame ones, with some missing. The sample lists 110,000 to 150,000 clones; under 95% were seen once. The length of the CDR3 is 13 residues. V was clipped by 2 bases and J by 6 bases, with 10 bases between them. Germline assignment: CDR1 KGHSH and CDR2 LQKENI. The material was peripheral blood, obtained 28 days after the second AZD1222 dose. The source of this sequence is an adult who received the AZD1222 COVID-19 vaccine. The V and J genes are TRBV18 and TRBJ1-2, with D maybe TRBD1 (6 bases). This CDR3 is CASSPASGDGYTF. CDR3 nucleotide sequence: TGTGCCAGCTCACCAGCGTCAGGGGATGGCTACACCTTC.